The next 6 T cell receptor beta chains were all read from a single sample in a study of shared clonotypes between healthy human individuals. CD45RO-negative, CCR7-positively selected cells formed the naive CD8 fraction, excluding terminally differentiated effector memory CD45RA+ cells. Clones were sequenced by immunoSEQ multiplex PCR, and TCRdb holds only the in-frame ones, with some missing. This table has about 820,000 clones, 92% appearing once. The specimen sequenced was naive CD8+ T cells sorted from blood. The receptors derive from a young man in good health.

A remark on this clone: The junction differs from germline at one of its ends, possibly a read error. The CDR3 protein is CASTLGAGELFF. The CDR3 DNA follows: TGTGCCAGCACCTTAGGGGCCGGGGAGCTGTTTTTT. V is TRBV7-9 and J is TRBJ2-2, with D perhaps matching TRBD1 (5 bases). Germline CDR1 is SEHNR and CDR2 is FQNEAQ (reference sequence). The CDR3 sequence is 12 residues long.

V and J are TRBV5-8 and TRBJ1-1; D is possibly TRBD1 (5 bases). The length of the CDR3 is 13 residues. Germline V gene data show CDR1 as SGHTS and CDR2 as YDEGEE. V lost 4 bases, J lost 8 bases, and 15 bases lay in between. This CDR3 is CASSRGTLVEAFF. CDR3 coding DNA: TGTGCCAGCAGCCGCGGGACCTTAGTGGAAGCTTTCTTT.

V is TRBV4-3 and J is TRBJ2-1, with 15 bases fitting TRBD2. The CDR3 is 20 residues long. The V and J ends lost 0 bases and 0 bases, in that order; junction bases with no gene match: 6. Germline CDR1 and CDR2: LGHNA and YSLEER. This CDR3 reads CASSQDPGLAGGLSYNEQFF. CDR3 coding DNA: TGCGCCAGCAGCCAAGACCCGGGACTAGCGGGAGGTCTCTCCTACAATGAGCAGTTCTTC.

The chain links TRBV11-2 to TRBJ2-1; no definite D call. Germline V gives CDR1 SGHAT, CDR2 FQNNGV. The CDR3 contains 12 residues. V was shortened by 4 bases and J by 7 bases, with 8 bases between the two germline ends. CDR3 amino acids: CASSSDGNEQFF. Here the CDR3 DNA reads TGTGCCAGCAGCTCCGACGGGAATGAGCAGTTCTTC.

The gene calls are TRBV30 and TRBJ2-1, with D perhaps matching TRBD1 (6 bases). CDR3 length equals 12 residues. The germline CDR1 and CDR2 sequences are GTSNPN and SVGIG (reference sequence). V lost 1 base and J lost 7, with 8 bases in between. CDR3 residues: CAWSAQGNEQFF. As DNA, the CDR3 is TGTGCCTGGAGTGCACAGGGAAATGAGCAGTTCTTC.

The genes are TRBV7-9 and TRBJ2-1, with a tentative D call TRBD1 (5 bases). This CDR3 comprises 12 residues. Deletions cut 5 bases from V and 9 bases from J, with 11 bases between. The germline V gene has CDR1 SEHNR and CDR2 FQNEAQ (reference sequence). The chain's CDR3 is CASSNSRGEQFF. The CDR3 DNA sequence: TGTGCCAGCAGCAATTCTAGGGGTGAGCAGTTCTTC.